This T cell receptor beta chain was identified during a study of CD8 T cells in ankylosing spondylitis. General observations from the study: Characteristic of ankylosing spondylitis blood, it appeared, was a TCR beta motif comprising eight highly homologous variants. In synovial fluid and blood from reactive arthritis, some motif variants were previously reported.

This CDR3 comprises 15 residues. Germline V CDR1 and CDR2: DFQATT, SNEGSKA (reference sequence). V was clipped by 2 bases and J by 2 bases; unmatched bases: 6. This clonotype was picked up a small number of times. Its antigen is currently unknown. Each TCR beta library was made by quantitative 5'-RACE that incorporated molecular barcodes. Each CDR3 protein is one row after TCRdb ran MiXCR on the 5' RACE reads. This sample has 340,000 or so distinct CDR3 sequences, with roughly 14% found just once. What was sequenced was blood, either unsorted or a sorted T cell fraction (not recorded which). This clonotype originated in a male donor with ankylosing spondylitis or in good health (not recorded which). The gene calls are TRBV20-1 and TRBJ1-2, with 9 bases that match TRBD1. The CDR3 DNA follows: TGCAGTGCTAGACCCGGGACAGGGAACAACTATGGCTACACCTTC. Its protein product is CSARPGTGNNYGYTF.